These 26 T cell receptor beta chains were sequenced from one sample in a study of OX40 agonist ivuxolimab in advanced cancers. Assay used: immunoSEQ multiplex PCR; TCRdb lists only in-frame clones, some missing. The sample records over 65,000 clones, 84% being singletons. Specimen: CD4+ or CD8+ T cells sorted from blood, collected in a trial of the OX40 agonist ivuxolimab. These TCRs come from an adult with an advanced solid tumor such as melanoma, head and neck, liver or kidney cancer.

The chain links TRBV6-6 to TRBJ1-5; D is ambiguous. Per germline, CDR1 MNHNY and CDR2 SVGAGI (reference sequence). The CDR3 spans 13 residues. V lost 6 bases and J lost 4, with 10 bases in between. CDR3 nucleotide sequence: TGTGCCAGCAGAAGACAAAGTAATCAGCCCCAGCATTTT. The encoded protein is CASRRQSNQPQHF.

This clone came up once. This rearrangement joins TRBV7-2 to TRBJ1-4; 8 nucleotides align to TRBD1. Germline loops: CDR1 SGHTA, CDR2 FQGNSA. V trimming: 2 bases; J trimming: 3 bases; junction bases outside the gene matches: 5. CDR3 length equals 16 residues. Here the CDR3 reads CASSLRLQGANEKLFF. CDR3 coding DNA: TGTGCCAGCAGCTTAAGGCTACAGGGGGCTAATGAAAAACTGTTTTTT.

The chain carries TRBV11-1 and TRBJ2-1, with 9 bases aligning to TRBD2. V lost 1 base and J lost 1; bases outside the gene matches: 8. The CDR3 runs 18 residues. Germline CDR1 is SGHAT and CDR2 is FQDESV (reference sequence). The CDR3 reads CASSLGGGRAFSYNEQFF. In DNA, the CDR3 is TGTGCCAGCAGCTTAGGAGGCGGGAGGGCTTTTTCCTACAATGAGCAGTTCTTC.

This clone was detected once. This sequence joins TRBV5-8 and TRBJ2-3; 8 bases are shared with TRBD2. The CDR3 spans 16 residues. Germline V gives CDR1 SGHTS, CDR2 YDEGEE. The V gene end was trimmed by 4 bases and the J gene end by 4 bases; junction bases not matched to a gene: 11. The CDR3 DNA sequence: TGTGCCAGCAGCCTCGACCGGGGGGGCCGCGCAGATACGCAGTATTTT. This sequence encodes CASSLDRGGRADTQYF.

The CDR3 region is CASSRSGQGTSSSYNEQFF. CDR3 DNA sequence: TGTGCCAGCTCACGCAGCGGACAGGGAACCTCCAGCTCCTACAATGAGCAGTTCTTC. The chain has TRBV18 and TRBJ2-1, with 8 bases identical to TRBD1. Germline V gives CDR1 KGHSH, CDR2 LQKENI. V dropped 4 bases and J dropped 0; count of bases not matched to a gene: 14. The CDR3 is 19 amino acids.

This clone was seen once. This rearrangement joins TRBV7-9 to TRBJ1-3, with unresolved D. CDR3 length: 14 residues. Germline assignment: CDR1 SEHNR and CDR2 FQNEAQ (reference sequence). Trimming left V 0 bases short and J 4 bases short, with 7 bases between. The CDR3 sequence is CASSLAAGGNTIYF. CDR3 DNA: TGTGCCAGCAGCTTAGCGGCAGGAGGAAACACCATATATTTT.

This clone appeared a few times. The J gene is TRBJ2-6, the V gene TRBV5-4; 9 nucleotides agree with TRBD2. This CDR3 region has 17 residues. Germline V gene data show CDR1 as SGHNT and CDR2 as YYREEE (reference sequence). V was pared by 0 bases and J by 3 bases, with 4 bases of the junction left unmatched. The DNA for the CDR3 is TGTGCCAGCAGCTTGGAGGCGGGGGGGTTTGGGGCCAACGTCCTGACTTTC. Its protein is CASSLEAGGFGANVLTF.

The sample holds a few counts of this clone. This chain connects TRBV6-5 to TRBJ1-2; D remains unclear. The CDR3 is made up of 14 amino acids. V lost 2 bases to trimming and J lost 3 bases, with 10 bases between them. Germline values: CDR1 MNHEY, CDR2 SVGAGI. CDR3 sequence: CASSYRGNHYGYTF. The CDR3 DNA sequence: TGTGCCAGCAGTTACCGTGGTAATCACTATGGCTACACCTTC.

The chain joins TRBV2 to TRBJ1-1; possibly TRBD1 for D (5 bases). Germline V gene sequence: CDR1 SNHLY, CDR2 FYNNEI. This CDR3 has 14 residues. Between the trimmed V and J ends, which lost 1 base and 1 base, there was a span of 7 bases. The CDR3 reads CASSEVRGNTEAFF. The CDR3 bases are TGTGCCAGCAGTGAAGTAAGGGGGAACACTGAAGCTTTCTTT. The full variable domain, in which reference TRBV2 and TRBJ1-1 provide the parts outside the CDR3, is EPEVTQTPSHQVTQMGQEVILRCVPISNHLYFYWYRQILGQKVEFLVSFYNNEISEKSEIFDDQFSVERPDGSNFTLKIRSTKLEDSAMYFCASSEVRGNTEAFFGQGTRLTVV.

As to this clone: The junction differs from germline at one of its ends, possibly a read error. V usage is TRBV23-1 and J usage is TRBJ2-4, with 7 bases fitting TRBD1. TRBV23-1 falls under the ORF class, with uncertain function. The CDR3 has 13 residues. CDR3 sequence reads: CASSQSRGQDLDF. The CDR3 nucleotides are TGCGCCAGCAGTCAATCGAGGGGGCAGGACTTGGACTTC.

This chain uses TRBV4-1 with TRBJ2-1; D ambiguous. V was trimmed by 6 bases and J by 0 bases, leaving 9 bases between them. The V gene's germline CDR1 is MGHRA and CDR2 YSYEKL. The CDR3 sequence is 14 residues long. The CDR3 DNA reads TGCGCCAGCAGGACTCGGGTCTCCTACAATGAGCAGTTCTTC. It encodes CASRTRVSYNEQFF.

The rearrangement uses TRBV5-1 and TRBJ2-3; TRBD1 might be the D (5 bases). The V gene's germline CDR1 is SGHRS and CDR2 YFSETQ. The CDR3 has 17 amino acids. Trimming removed 4 bases from V and 4 bases from J, with 22 bases in between. The CDR3 region is CASSGRSAGRVADTQYF. CDR3 DNA sequence: TGCGCCAGCAGCGGTCGGTCGGCTGGCAGGGTGGCAGATACGCAGTATTTT.

This chain connects TRBV15 to TRBJ2-7; 7 bases agree with TRBD2. The germline V gene has CDR1 LNHNV and CDR2 YYDKDF (reference sequence). The CDR3 has 14 amino acids. The V segment lost 6 bases and the J segment 3 bases; nucleotides outside the gene matches: 8. CDR3 in amino acids: CATRWGGGLYEQYF. The CDR3 DNA reads as TGTGCCACCAGGTGGGGGGGAGGTCTCTACGAGCAGTACTTC.

The chain couples TRBV2 to TRBJ2-5, with no clear D. The V and J ends lost 4 bases and 5 bases respectively, with 8 bases between them. In germline, CDR1 is SNHLY, CDR2 FYNNEI. The CDR3 runs to 12 residues. CDR3 in amino acids: CASSVRAETQYF. The CDR3 DNA reads as TGTGCCAGCAGTGTTAGGGCGGAGACCCAGTACTTC.

This clone was seen a single time. The gene calls are TRBV28 and TRBJ2-3; no reliable D call. From germline, CDR1 is MDHEN and CDR2 SYDVKM. Trimming removed 8 bases at V and 1 base at J, with 16 bases between. The CDR3 is 15 amino acids. The CDR3 is CASRSSSLGTDTQYF. CDR3 coding DNA: TGTGCCAGCCGTAGTTCGTCGTTGGGCACAGATACGCAGTATTTT.

This clone showed up just once. The chain carries TRBV6-6 and TRBJ2-6; D might be TRBD1 or TRBD2, each matching 5 bases. There are 16 residues in the CDR3. Per the germline V gene, CDR1 is MNHNY and CDR2 is SVGAGI (reference sequence). V shed 10 bases and J shed 0 bases, with 16 bases lying between them. The CDR3, as DNA: TGTGCCACCCGGGGCGGGCGGGTCTCTGGGGCCAACGTCCTGACTTTC. It translates to CATRGGRVSGANVLTF.

This sequence joins TRBV6-5 and TRBJ2-5; D uncertain. In germline, CDR1 is MNHEY, CDR2 SVGAGI. V lost 6 bases and J lost 1, with 9 bases in between. The length of the CDR3 is 13 residues. Here the CDR3 DNA reads TGTGCCAGCAGACGAATCGTCCAAGAGACCCAGTACTTC. Translated: CASRRIVQETQYF.

This clone was counted a single time. CDR3 loop: CAIMTVGGNTIYF. CDR3 nucleotides: TGTGCCATCATGACCGTCGGCGGAAACACCATATATTTT. This rearrangement joins TRBV10-3 to TRBJ1-3; no clear D gene. The ends were cut back, 7 bases at V and 4 bases at J, with 11 bases in the middle. The CDR3 extends over 13 amino acids. In germline, CDR1 is ENHRY, CDR2 SYGVKD.

The chain uses TRBV4-1 and TRBJ1-2; the D is unclear. CDR1 and CDR2 (germline): MGHRA, YSYEKL. The CDR3 is 19 residues long. The V gene lost 1 base and the J gene lost 4 bases, with 25 bases spanning the gap. The CDR3 nucleotides read TGCGCCAGCAGCCAAGCAAGGGAGGAGGACGACTTGCGGATCTATGGCTACACCTTC. Translating gives CASSQAREEDDLRIYGYTF.

This chain joins TRBV28 and TRBJ1-1; D call uncertain. Germline CDR1 reads MDHEN; CDR2 reads SYDVKM. The CDR3 extends over 14 amino acids. Trimming removed 4 bases at V and 4 bases at J, with 13 bases between. This CDR3 is CASSSMPSTTEAFF. For the CDR3, the DNA is TGTGCCAGCAGTTCTATGCCCTCTACCACTGAAGCTTTCTTT.

The chain recombines TRBV18 with TRBJ2-5; 8 bases line up with TRBD2. After removal of 6 bases from V and 1 base from J, the junction contained 4 bases not matched to a gene. This CDR3 region has 14 residues. Germline CDR1 and CDR2: KGHSH and LQKENI. CDR3 coding DNA: TGTGCCAGCTCCCTAGCGGGTTCCCAAGAGACCCAGTACTTC. This codes for CASSLAGSQETQYF.

The CDR3 bases are TGTGCCAGCAGTGATTTCAGGCTTGCCTCGAACACCGGGGAGCTGTTTTTT. It codes for CASSDFRLASNTGELFF. This chain connects TRBV2 to TRBJ2-2; D is unclear. The CDR3 is 17 residues long. The ends were cut back, 3 bases at V and 0 bases at J, with 14 bases in the middle. Germline CDR1 reads SNHLY; CDR2 reads FYNNEI.

This chain links TRBV5-1 with TRBJ1-1, with D unresolved. The CDR3 loop spans 14 amino acids. Trimming took off 4 bases at V and 0 bases at J, with 10 bases between the two ends. Germline values: CDR1 SGHRS, CDR2 YFSETQ. The CDR3 DNA reads TGCGCCAGCAGCGCCGGCGGGGTGAACACTGAAGCTTTCTTT. The encoded protein is CASSAGGVNTEAFF.

The count of this clone is one. V and J are TRBV6-6 and TRBJ1-1, with D perhaps matching TRBD1 (6 bases). V shed 5 bases and J shed 1 base, with 11 bases lying between them. Germline assignment: CDR1 MNHNY and CDR2 SVGAGI (reference sequence). CDR3 size: 14 residues. In DNA, the CDR3 is TGTGCCAGCAGTGTACGGACAGCGAACACTGAAGCTTTCTTT. Residues: CASSVRTANTEAFF.

The chain has TRBV28 and TRBJ1-2, with unresolved D. The CDR3 length is 15 residues. V was shortened by 2 bases and J by 5 bases, with 15 bases between the two germline ends. Germline CDR1 is MDHEN and CDR2 is SYDVKM. CDR3 bases: TGTGCCAGCAGTTTACTAATGGGGAAGGTTTATGGCTACACCTTC. Protein product: CASSLLMGKVYGYTF.

The rearrangement uses TRBV11-2 and TRBJ2-3; 9 nucleotides match TRBD2. This CDR3 has 16 residues. The germline CDR1 and CDR2 sequences are SGHAT and FQNNGV. V gave up 3 bases and J gave up 1 base; unmatched junction bases: 5. CDR3 residues: CASSFGIAGGTDTQYF. Here the CDR3 DNA reads TGTGCCAGCAGCTTCGGTATAGCGGGAGGCACAGATACGCAGTATTTT.